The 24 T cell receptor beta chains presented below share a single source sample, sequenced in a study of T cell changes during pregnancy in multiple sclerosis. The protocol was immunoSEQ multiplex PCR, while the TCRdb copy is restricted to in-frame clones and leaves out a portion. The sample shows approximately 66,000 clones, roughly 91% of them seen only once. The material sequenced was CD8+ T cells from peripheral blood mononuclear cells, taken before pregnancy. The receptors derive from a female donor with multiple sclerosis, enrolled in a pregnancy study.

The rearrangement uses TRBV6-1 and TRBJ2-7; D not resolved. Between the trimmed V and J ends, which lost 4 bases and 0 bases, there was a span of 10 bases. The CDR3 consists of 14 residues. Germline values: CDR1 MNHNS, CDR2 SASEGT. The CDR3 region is CASSGPGSSYEQYF. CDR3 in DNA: TGTGCCAGCAGTGGTCCGGGTAGCTCCTACGAGCAGTACTTC.

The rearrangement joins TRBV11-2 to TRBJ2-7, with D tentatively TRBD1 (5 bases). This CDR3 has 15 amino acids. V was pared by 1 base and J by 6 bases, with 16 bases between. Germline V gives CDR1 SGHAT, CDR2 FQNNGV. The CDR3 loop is CASSLVAGIRSEQYF. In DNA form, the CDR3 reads TGTGCCAGCAGCTTAGTGGCAGGGATTAGGAGCGAGCAGTACTTC.

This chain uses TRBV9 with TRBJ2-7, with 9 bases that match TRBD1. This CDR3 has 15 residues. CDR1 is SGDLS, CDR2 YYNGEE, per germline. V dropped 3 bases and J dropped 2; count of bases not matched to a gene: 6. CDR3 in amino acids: CASSEGQGAPYEQYF. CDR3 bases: TGTGCCAGCAGCGAGGGACAGGGTGCGCCCTACGAGCAGTACTTC.

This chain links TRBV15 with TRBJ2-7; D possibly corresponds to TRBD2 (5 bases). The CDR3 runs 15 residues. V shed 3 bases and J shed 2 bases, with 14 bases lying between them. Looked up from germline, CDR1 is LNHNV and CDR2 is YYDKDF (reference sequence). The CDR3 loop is CATSSGVSGTYEQYF. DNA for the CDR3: TGTGCCACCAGCAGCGGCGTCTCGGGGACCTACGAGCAGTACTTC.

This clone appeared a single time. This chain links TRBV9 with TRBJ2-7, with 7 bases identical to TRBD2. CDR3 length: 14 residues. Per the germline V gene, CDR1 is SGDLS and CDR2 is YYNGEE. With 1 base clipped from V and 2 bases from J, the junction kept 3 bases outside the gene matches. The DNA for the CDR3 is TGTGCCAGCAGCGTAAACAGCGGGGCCTACGAGCAGTACTTC. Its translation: CASSVNSGAYEQYF.

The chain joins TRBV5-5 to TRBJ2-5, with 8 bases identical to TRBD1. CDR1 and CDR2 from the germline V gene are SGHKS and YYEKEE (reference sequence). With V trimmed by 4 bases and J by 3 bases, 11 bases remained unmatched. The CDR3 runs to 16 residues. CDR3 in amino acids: CASSQHDRGSEETQYF. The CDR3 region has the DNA TGTGCCAGCAGCCAACACGACAGGGGATCGGAAGAGACCCAGTACTTC.

This CDR3 reads CASSQAGQFYGYTF. DNA for the CDR3: TGCGCCAGCAGCCAAGCCGGACAGTTCTATGGCTACACCTTC. The chain links TRBV4-1 to TRBJ1-2, with D possibly being TRBD1 (6 bases). Germline V lookup: CDR1 MGHRA, CDR2 YSYEKL. The V and J ends lost 1 base and 4 bases respectively, with 10 bases between them. This CDR3 spans 14 amino acids.

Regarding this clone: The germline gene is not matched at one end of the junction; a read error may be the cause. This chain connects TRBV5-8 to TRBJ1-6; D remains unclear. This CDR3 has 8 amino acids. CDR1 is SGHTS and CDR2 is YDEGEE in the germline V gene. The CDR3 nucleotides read TGTGCCAGCAGCCCTAACCCTTTT. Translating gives CASSPNPF.

CDR3 coding DNA: TGTGCCAGCAGCTTGGCGTTTTCCGAGCAGTTCTTC. As protein: CASSLAFSEQFF. J is TRBJ2-1 and V is TRBV5-6; the D is unclear. In germline, CDR1 is SGHDT, CDR2 YYEEEE. The CDR3 is made up of 12 amino acids. With 0 bases removed from V and 10 bases from J, the gap between germline ends came to 8 bases.

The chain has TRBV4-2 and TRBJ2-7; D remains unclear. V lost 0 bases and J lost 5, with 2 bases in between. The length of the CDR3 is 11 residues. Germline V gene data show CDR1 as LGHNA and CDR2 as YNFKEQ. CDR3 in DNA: TGTGCCAGCAGCCAAGACAACGAGCAGTACTTC. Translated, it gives CASSQDNEQYF.

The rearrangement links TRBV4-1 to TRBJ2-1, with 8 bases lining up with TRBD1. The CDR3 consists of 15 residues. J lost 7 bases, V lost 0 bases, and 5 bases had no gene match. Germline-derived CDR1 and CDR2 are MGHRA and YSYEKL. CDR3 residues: CASSQDAGTGNEQFF. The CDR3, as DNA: TGCGCCAGCAGCCAAGATGCGGGGACAGGTAATGAGCAGTTCTTC.

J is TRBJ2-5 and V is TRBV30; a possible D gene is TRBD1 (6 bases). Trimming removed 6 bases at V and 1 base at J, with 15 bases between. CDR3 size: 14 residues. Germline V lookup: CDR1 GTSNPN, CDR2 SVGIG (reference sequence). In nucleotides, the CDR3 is TGTGCCTGCCCCATGGAGGACAGCCAAGAGACCCAGTACTTC. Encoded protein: CACPMEDSQETQYF.

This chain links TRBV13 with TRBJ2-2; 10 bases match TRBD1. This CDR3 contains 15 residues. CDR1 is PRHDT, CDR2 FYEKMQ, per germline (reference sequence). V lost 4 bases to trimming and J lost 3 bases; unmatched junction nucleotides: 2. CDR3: CASSSGTGDTGELFF. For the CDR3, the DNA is TGTGCCAGCAGCTCGGGGACAGGGGACACCGGGGAGCTGTTTTTT.

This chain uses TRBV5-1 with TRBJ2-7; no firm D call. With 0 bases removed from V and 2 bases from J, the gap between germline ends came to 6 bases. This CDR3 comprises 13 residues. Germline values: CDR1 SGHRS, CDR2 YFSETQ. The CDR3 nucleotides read TGCGCCAGCAGCTTGGATCCCGCCTACGAGCAGTACTTC. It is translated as CASSLDPAYEQYF.

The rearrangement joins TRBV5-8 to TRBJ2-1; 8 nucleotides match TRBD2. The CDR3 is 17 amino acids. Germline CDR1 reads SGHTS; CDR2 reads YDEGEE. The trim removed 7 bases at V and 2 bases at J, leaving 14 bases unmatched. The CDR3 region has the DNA TGTGCCAGCGGGAACCTCCGACTAGCGAGCCCCTACAATGAGCAGTTCTTC. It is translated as CASGNLRLASPYNEQFF.

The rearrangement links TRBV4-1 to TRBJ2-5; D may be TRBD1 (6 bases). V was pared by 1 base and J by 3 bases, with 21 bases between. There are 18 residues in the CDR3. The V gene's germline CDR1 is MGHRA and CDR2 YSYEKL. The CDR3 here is CASSQVVATGRKKETQYF. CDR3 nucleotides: TGCGCCAGCAGCCAAGTAGTTGCGACAGGAAGAAAAAAAGAGACCCAGTACTTC.

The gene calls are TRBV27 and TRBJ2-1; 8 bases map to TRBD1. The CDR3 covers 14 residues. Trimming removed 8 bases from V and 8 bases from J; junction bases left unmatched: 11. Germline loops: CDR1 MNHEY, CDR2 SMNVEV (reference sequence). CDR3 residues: CASAEIAGGHEQFF. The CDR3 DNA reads TGTGCCAGCGCCGAGATCGCAGGGGGCCATGAGCAGTTCTTC.

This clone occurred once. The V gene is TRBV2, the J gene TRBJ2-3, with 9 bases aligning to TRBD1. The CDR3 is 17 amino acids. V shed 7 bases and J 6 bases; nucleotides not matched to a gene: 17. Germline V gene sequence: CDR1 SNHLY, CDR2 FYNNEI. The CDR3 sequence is CASIGINRDRDPDTQYF. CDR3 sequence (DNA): TGTGCCAGCATCGGAATAAACCGGGACAGGGACCCGGATACGCAGTATTTT. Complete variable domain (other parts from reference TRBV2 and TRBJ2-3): EPEVTQTPSHQVTQMGQEVILRCVPISNHLYFYWYRQILGQKVEFLVSFYNNEISEKSEIFDDQFSVERPDGSNFTLKIRSTKLEDSAMYFCASIGINRDRDPDTQYFGPGTRLTVL.

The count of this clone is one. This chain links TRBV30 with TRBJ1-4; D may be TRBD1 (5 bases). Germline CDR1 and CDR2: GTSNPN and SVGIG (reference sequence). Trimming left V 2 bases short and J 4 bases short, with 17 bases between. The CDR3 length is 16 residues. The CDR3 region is CAWSNGAVRINEKLFF. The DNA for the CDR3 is TGTGCCTGGAGTAATGGGGCGGTCAGAATTAATGAAAAACTGTTTTTT.

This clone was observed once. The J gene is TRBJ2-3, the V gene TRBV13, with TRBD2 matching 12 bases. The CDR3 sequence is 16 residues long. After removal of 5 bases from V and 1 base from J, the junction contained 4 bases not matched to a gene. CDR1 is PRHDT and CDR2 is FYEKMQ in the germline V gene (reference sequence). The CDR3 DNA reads TGTGCCAGCAGCCACCGACTAGCGGGGGGCACAGATACGCAGTATTTT. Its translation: CASSHRLAGGTDTQYF.

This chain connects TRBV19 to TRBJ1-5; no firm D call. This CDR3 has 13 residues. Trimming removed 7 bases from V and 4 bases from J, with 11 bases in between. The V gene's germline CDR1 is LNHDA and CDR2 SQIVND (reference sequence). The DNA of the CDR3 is TGTGCCAGTAAGGCAGAGACTAATCAGCCCCAGCATTTT. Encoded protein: CASKAETNQPQHF.

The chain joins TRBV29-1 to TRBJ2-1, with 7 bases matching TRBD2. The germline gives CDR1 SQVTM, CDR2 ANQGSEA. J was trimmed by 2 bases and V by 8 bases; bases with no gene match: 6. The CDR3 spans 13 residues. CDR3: CSTSSGPYNEQFF. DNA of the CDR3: TGCAGCACCAGTAGCGGGCCCTACAATGAGCAGTTCTTC.

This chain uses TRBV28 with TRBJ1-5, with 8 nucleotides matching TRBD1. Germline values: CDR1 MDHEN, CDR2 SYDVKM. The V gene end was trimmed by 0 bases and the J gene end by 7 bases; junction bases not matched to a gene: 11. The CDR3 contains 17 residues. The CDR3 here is CASSLWSGGRFGQPQHF. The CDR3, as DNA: TGTGCCAGCAGTTTATGGTCAGGGGGCCGATTCGGACAGCCCCAGCATTTT.

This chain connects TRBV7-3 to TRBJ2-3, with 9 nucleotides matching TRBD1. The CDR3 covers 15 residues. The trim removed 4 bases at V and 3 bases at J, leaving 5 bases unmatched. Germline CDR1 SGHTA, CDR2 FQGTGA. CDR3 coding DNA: TGTGCCAGCAGCTCAGCCGGGACAGGGACAGATACGCAGTATTTT. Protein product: CASSSAGTGTDTQYF.